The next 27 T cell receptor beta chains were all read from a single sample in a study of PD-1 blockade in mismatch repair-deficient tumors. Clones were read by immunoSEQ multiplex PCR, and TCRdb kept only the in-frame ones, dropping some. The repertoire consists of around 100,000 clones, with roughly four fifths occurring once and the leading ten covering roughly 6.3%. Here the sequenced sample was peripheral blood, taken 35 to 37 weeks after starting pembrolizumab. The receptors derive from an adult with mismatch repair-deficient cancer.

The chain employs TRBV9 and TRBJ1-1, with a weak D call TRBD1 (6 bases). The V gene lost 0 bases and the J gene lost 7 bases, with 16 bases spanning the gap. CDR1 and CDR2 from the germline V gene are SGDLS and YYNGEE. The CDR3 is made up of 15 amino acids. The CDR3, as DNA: TGTGCCAGCAGCGTAGTCGGTGGAGAGGGGGGTGAAGCTTTCTTT. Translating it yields CASSVVGGEGGEAFF.

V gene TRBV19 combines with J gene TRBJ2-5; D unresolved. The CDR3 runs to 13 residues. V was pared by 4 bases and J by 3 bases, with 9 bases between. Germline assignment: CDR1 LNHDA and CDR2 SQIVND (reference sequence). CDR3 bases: TGTGCCAGTAGTACGACGCTCAAAGAGACCCAGTACTTC. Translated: CASSTTLKETQYF.

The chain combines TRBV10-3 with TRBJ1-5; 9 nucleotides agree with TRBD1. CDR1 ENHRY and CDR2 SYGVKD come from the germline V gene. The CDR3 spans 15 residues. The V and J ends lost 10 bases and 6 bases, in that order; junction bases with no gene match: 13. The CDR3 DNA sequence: TGTGCCACACGGGGGTCCGGGACAGGGAGTCAGCCCCAGCATTTT. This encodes CATRGSGTGSQPQHF.

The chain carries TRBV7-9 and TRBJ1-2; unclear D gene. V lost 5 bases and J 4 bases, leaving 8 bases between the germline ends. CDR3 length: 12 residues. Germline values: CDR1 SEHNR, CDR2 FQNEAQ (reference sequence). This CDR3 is CASSAPLYGYTF. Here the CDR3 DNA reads TGTGCCAGCAGCGCCCCCCTCTATGGCTACACCTTC.

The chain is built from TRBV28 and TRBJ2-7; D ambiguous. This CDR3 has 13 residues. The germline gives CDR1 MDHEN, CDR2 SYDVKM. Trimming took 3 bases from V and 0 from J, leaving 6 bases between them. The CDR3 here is CASSLRNSYEQYF. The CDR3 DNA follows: TGTGCCAGCAGTTTGCGGAACTCCTACGAGCAGTACTTC. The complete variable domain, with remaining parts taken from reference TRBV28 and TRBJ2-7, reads DVKVTQSSRYLVKRTGEKVFLECVQDMDHENMFWYRQDPGLGLRLIYFSYDVKMKEKGDIPEGYSVSREKKERFSLILESASTNQTSMYLCASSLRNSYEQYFGPGTRLTVT.

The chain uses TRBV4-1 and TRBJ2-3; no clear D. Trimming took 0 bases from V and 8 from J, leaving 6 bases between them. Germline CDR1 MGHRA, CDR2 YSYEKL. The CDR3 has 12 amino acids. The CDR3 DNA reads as TGCGCCAGCAGCCAAGAAGAACGTACGCAGTATTTT. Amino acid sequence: CASSQEERTQYF.

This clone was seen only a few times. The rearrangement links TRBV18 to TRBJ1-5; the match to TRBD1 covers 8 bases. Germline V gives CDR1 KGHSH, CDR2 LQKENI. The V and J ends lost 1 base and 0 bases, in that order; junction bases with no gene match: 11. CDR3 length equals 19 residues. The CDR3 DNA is TGTGCCAGCTCACCACGTTCGCAGGGGGCCGCCCTTAGCAATCAGCCCCAGCATTTT. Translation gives CASSPRSQGAALSNQPQHF. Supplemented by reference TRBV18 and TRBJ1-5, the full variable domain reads NAGVMQNPRHLVRRRGQEARLRCSPMKGHSHVYWYRQLPEEGLKFMVYLQKENIIDESGMPKERFSAEFPKEGPSILRIQQVVRGDSAAYFCASSPRSQGAALSNQPQHFGDGTRLSIL.

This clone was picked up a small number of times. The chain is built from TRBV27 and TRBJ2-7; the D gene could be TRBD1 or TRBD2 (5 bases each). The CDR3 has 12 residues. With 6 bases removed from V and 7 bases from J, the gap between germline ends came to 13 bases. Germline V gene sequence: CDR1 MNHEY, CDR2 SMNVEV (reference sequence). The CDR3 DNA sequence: TGTGCCAGCAGCCTTGGGGGTATGGAGCAGTACTTC. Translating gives CASSLGGMEQYF.

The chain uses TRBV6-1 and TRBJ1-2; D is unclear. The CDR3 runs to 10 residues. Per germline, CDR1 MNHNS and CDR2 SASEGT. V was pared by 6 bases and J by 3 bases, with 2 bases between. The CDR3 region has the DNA TGTGCCAGCAGGGACTATGGCTACACCTTC. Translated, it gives CASRDYGYTF.

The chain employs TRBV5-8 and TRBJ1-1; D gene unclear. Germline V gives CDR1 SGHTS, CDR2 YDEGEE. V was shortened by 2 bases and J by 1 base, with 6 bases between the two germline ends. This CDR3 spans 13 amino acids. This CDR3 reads CASSFERNTEAFF. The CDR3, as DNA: TGTGCCAGCAGCTTTGAGCGGAACACTGAAGCTTTCTTT.

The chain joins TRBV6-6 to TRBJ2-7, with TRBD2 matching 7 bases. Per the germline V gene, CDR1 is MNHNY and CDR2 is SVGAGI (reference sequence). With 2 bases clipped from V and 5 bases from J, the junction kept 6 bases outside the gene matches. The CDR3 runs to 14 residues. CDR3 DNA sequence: TGTGCCAGCAGTTACGGTGCGGGGGACGACGAGCAGTACTTC. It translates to CASSYGAGDDEQYF.

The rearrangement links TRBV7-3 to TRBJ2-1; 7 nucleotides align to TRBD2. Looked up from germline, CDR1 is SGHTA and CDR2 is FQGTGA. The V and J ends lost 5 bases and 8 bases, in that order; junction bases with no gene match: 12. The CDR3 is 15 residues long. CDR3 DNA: TGTGCCAGCAGCCCAAGAGGGACTACGGGGGATGAGCAGTTCTTC. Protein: CASSPRGTTGDEQFF.

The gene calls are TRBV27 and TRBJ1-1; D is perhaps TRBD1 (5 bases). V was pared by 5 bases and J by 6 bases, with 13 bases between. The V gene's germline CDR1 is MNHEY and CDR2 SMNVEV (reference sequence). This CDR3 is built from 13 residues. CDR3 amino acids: CASSPRGWAEAFF. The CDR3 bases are TGTGCCAGCAGTCCAAGGGGATGGGCTGAAGCTTTCTTT.

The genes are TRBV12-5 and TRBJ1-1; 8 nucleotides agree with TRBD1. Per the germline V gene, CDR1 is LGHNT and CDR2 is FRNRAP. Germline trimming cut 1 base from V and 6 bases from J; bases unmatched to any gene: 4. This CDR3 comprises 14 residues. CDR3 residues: CASGLATGEAEAFF. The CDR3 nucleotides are TGTGCTAGTGGTTTGGCGACAGGGGAGGCTGAAGCTTTCTTT.

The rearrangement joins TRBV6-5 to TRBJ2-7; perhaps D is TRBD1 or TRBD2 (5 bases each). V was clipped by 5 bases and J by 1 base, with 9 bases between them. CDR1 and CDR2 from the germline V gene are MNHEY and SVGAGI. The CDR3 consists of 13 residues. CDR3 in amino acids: CASSRGRSYEQYF. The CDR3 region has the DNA TGTGCCAGCAGTAGGGGACGTTCCTACGAGCAGTACTTC.

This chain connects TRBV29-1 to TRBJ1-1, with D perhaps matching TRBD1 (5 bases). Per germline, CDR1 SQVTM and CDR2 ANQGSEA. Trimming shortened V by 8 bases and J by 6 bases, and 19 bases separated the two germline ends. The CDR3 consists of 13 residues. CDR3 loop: CSHEGLADAEAFF. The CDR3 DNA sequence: TGCAGCCATGAGGGGTTGGCGGACGCTGAAGCTTTCTTT. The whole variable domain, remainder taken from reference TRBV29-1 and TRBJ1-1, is SAVISQKPSRDICQRGTSLTIQCQVDSQVTMMFWYRQQPGQSLTLIATANQGSEATYESGFVIDKFPISRPNLTFSTLTVSNMSPEDSSIYLCSHEGLADAEAFFGQGTRLTVV.

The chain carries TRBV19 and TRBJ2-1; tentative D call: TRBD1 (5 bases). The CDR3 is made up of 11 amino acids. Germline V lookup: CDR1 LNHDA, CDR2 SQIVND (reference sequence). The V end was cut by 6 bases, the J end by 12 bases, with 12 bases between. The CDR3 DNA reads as TGTGCCAGTAGACAGGCCGGCTCGCAGTTCTTC. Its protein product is CASRQAGSQFF.

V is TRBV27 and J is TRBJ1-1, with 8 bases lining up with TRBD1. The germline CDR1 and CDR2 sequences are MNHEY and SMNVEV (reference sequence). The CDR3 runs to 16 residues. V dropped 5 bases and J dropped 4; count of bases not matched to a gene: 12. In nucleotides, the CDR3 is TGTGCCAGCAGTCCTGGGACAGGTCCCTTCGGCACTGAAGCTTTCTTT. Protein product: CASSPGTGPFGTEAFF.

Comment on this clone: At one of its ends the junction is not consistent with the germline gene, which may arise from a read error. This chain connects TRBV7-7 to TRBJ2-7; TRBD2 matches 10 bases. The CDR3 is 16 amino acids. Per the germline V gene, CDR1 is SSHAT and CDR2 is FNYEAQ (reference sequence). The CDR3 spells CASSLGGTSAQGEQYF. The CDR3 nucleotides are TGTGCTAGCAGCTTAGGGGGGACTAGCGCTCAGGGCGAGCAGTACTTC. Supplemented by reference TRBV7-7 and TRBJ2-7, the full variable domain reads GAGVSQSPRYKVTKRGQDVTLRCDPISSHATLYWYQQALGQGPEFLTYFNYEAQPDKSGLPSDRFSAERPEGSISTLTIQRTEQRDSAMYRCASSLGGTSAQGEQYFGPGTRLTVT.

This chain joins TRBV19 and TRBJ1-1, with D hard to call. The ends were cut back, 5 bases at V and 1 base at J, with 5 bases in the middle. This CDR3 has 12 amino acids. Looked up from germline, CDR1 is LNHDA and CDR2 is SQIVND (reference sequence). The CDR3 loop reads CASSWGNTEAFF. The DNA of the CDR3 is TGTGCCAGTAGTTGGGGGAACACTGAAGCTTTCTTT.

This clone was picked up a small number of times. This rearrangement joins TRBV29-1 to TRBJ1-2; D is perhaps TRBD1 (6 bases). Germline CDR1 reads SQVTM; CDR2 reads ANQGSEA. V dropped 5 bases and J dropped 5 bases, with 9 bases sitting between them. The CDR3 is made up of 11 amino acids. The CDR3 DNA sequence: TGCAGCGTTCCCAGGGGATATGGCTACACCTTC. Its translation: CSVPRGYGYTF.

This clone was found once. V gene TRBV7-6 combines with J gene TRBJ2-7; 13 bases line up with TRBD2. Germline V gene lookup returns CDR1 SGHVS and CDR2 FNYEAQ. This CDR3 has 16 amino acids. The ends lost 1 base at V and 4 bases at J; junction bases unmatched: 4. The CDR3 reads CASSLEWTSGSYEQYF. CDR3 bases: TGTGCCAGCAGCTTAGAATGGACTAGCGGGAGTTACGAGCAGTACTTC.

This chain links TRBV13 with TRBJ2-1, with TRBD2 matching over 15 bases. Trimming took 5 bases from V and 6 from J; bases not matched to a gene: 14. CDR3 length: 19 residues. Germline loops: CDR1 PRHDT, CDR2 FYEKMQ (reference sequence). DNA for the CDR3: TGTGCCAGCAGCGCCTGGACTAGCGGGAGGGCCGTTTCAGCCAATGAGCAGTTCTTC. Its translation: CASSAWTSGRAVSANEQFF.

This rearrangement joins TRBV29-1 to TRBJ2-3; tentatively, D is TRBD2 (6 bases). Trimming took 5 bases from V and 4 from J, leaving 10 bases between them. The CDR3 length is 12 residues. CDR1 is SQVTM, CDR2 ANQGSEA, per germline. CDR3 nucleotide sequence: TGCAGCGTTCGCCCGGGGGCAGATACGCAGTATTTT. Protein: CSVRPGADTQYF.

The CDR3 DNA sequence: TGTGCCAGCAGCTTACTTCTTGCGGGAAACTCAGATACGCAGTATTTT. Translated, it gives CASSLLLAGNSDTQYF. The chain employs TRBV11-2 and TRBJ2-3; D might be TRBD2 (6 bases). This CDR3 region has 16 residues. Trimming removed 2 bases from V and 4 bases from J, with 16 bases in between. Germline CDR1 SGHAT, CDR2 FQNNGV. The full variable domain, rest sourced from reference TRBV11-2 and TRBJ2-3, is EAGVAQSPRYKIIEKRQSVAFWCNPISGHATLYWYQQILGQGPKLLIQFQNNGVVDDSQLPKDRFSAERLKGVDSTLKIQPAKLEDSAVYLCASSLLLAGNSDTQYFGPGTRLTVL.

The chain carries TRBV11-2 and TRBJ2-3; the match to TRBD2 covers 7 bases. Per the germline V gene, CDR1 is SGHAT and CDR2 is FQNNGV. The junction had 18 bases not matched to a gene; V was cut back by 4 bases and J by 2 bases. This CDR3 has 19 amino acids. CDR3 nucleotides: TGTGCCAGCAGCTCGCTCCTTGGACTAAGCGGGGTCTACACAGATACGCAGTATTTT. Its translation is CASSSLLGLSGVYTDTQYF. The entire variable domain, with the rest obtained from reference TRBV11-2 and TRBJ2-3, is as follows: EAGVAQSPRYKIIEKRQSVAFWCNPISGHATLYWYQQILGQGPKLLIQFQNNGVVDDSQLPKDRFSAERLKGVDSTLKIQPAKLEDSAVYLCASSSLLGLSGVYTDTQYFGPGTRLTVL.

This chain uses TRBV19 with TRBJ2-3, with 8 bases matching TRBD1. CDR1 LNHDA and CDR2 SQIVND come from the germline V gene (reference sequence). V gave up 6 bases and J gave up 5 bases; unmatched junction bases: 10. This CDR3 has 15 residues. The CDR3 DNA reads TGTGCCAGTAGCAACCAGGGGGCGCAGGGAGATACGCAGTATTTT. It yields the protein CASSNQGAQGDTQYF.